Shown below are 2 T cell receptor beta chains from a single sample sequenced in a study of tumor-infiltrating lymphocytes in localized non-small cell lung cancer. Clones were read by immunoSEQ multiplex PCR, and TCRdb kept only the in-frame ones, dropping some. The sample lists 9,500 to 15,000 clones, 78% occurring once. Material: lung tumor tissue. These receptors came from a human donor with non-small cell lung cancer.

The chain joins TRBV2 to TRBJ2-2; D unresolved. CDR3 length: 12 residues. V lost 8 bases to trimming and J lost 2 bases, with 6 bases between them. Per germline, CDR1 SNHLY and CDR2 FYNNEI. CDR3 in DNA: TGTGCCAGCGGCAGAAACACCGGGGAGCTGTTTTTT. Protein sequence: CASGRNTGELFF.

The chain links TRBV4-1 to TRBJ1-2, with 8 positions matching TRBD1. This CDR3 has 14 amino acids. Germline assignment: CDR1 MGHRA and CDR2 YSYEKL. V shed 5 bases, J shed 8 bases, and the junction held 10 bases outside the gene matches. CDR3 sequence: CASSSGGDRRGYTF. The CDR3, as DNA: TGCGCCAGCAGCTCTGGTGGGGACAGGCGGGGCTACACCTTC.